The 18 T cell receptor beta chains listed next were all sequenced from one sample in a study of T cell repertoires in cytomegalovirus infection. Their cognate antigens are unknown. TCRdb re-derived calls from the reads in MiXCR, one entry per CDR3 protein. The table shows 700,000 to 950,000 distinct CDR3 sequences, with 30% to 35% occurring only once. The sample was cultured CD8+ T cells from PBMCs, taken from culture after CMV antigen stimulation. Receptor source: a human donor in good health (CMV status not recorded). Some clones in this sample may be carry-over from other donors' samples.

For this clonotype: The junction shows a germline mismatch at one end, possibly a read error. The V gene is TRBV27, the J gene TRBJ1-1; no firm D call. Germline lookup yields CDR1 MNHEY and CDR2 SMNVEV (reference sequence). There are 16 residues in the CDR3. Here the CDR3 DNA reads TGTGCCAACAGTACCCGACGGGAATGGGTGAACACTGAAGCTTTCTTT. Its translation is CANSTRREWVNTEAFF.

The chain carries TRBV4-2 and TRBJ2-1; 14 bases agree with TRBD2. The CDR3 length is 19 residues. Looked up from germline, CDR1 is LGHNA and CDR2 is YNFKEQ. The V and J ends lost 2 bases and 8 bases, in that order; junction bases with no gene match: 14. CDR3 amino acids: CASSQTGTSGGPYLDEQFF. DNA of the CDR3: TGTGCCAGCAGCCAAACCGGGACTAGCGGGGGACCCTACCTGGATGAGCAGTTCTTC.

This clonotype has a handful of counts. This chain joins TRBV6-1 and TRBJ2-2; the match to TRBD1 covers 7 bases. The CDR3 spans 16 residues. With V trimmed by 5 bases and J by 6 bases, 12 bases remained unmatched. Per germline, CDR1 MNHNS and CDR2 SASEGT. The CDR3 bases are TGTGCCAGCAGTTACAGGGGCGGTTGGCCTCCCGGGGAGCTGTTTTTT. The encoded protein is CASSYRGGWPPGELFF.

This clonotype was counted only a few times. The CDR3 sequence: CASSTRVYNEQFF. In nucleotides, the CDR3 is TGTGCCAGCAGTACCCGGGTGTACAATGAGCAGTTCTTC. J is TRBJ2-1 and V is TRBV6-1; D not certain. CDR3 length: 13 residues. Trimming took 5 bases from V and 4 from J, leaving 9 bases between them. CDR1 is MNHNS and CDR2 is SASEGT in the germline V gene.

This clonotype was recorded a few times. The V call is TRBV13, the J call TRBJ2-7, with 9 bases that match TRBD1. V lost 4 bases, J lost 4 bases, and 5 bases stayed unmatched. Germline assignment: CDR1 PRHDT and CDR2 FYEKMQ (reference sequence). This CDR3 spans 14 amino acids. CDR3 region: CASSSGTGYYEQYV. CDR3 DNA: TGTGCCAGCAGCTCCGGGACAGGGTATTACGAGCAGTACGTC.

V usage is TRBV6-6 and J usage is TRBJ2-2; D perhaps matches TRBD2 (5 bases). The V gene lost 7 bases and the J gene lost 3 bases, with 21 bases spanning the gap. The germline V gene has CDR1 MNHNY and CDR2 SVGAGI (reference sequence). The CDR3 loop spans 17 amino acids. CDR3 in amino acids: CASMPGYGVRDTGELFF. Written as DNA, the CDR3 is TGTGCCAGCATGCCCGGATACGGGGTCCGCGACACCGGGGAGCTGTTTTTT.

This clonotype was counted only a few times. The junction shows a germline mismatch at one end, possibly a read error. CDR3 bases: TGTGCCAGCACCATCGACAATGAGCTGTTCTTC. It yields the protein CASTIDNELFF. The chain carries TRBV6-2 or TRBV6-3 and TRBJ2-1, with D hard to call. Germline-derived CDR1 and CDR2 are MNHEY and SVGEGT. This CDR3 has 11 amino acids.

V and J are TRBV27 and TRBJ1-1, with a weak D call TRBD1 (5 bases). V lost 8 bases and J 8 bases, leaving 15 bases between the germline ends. Germline assignment: CDR1 MNHEY and CDR2 SMNVEV (reference sequence). This CDR3 is built from 12 residues. For the CDR3, the DNA is TGTGCCAGCCGTCTGGGGGGAAAGGAAGCTTTCTTT. Translation gives CASRLGGKEAFF.

V and J are TRBV7-4 and TRBJ1-2; no clear D gene. Germline-derived CDR1 and CDR2 are SGHVT and SQSDAQ. V was shortened by 7 bases and J by 3 bases, with 12 bases between the two germline ends. This CDR3 is 13 amino acids long. CDR3 in amino acids: CASTPTAYYGYTF. The CDR3 DNA reads TGTGCCAGCACCCCTACAGCGTACTATGGCTACACCTTC.

In this sample, this clonotype turned up many times. The rearrangement links TRBV7-2 to TRBJ2-5, with 7 bases aligning to TRBD2. Germline V gene sequence: CDR1 SGHTA, CDR2 FQGNSA. The CDR3 is 14 amino acids. The V gene end was trimmed by 3 bases and the J gene end by 6 bases; junction bases not matched to a gene: 7. The CDR3 is CASSFGLVGKTQYF. The CDR3 DNA sequence: TGTGCCAGCAGCTTCGGACTAGTAGGGAAGACCCAGTACTTC.

This clonotype was seen a few times. As DNA, the CDR3 is TGTGCCAGCAGTTTTAATCGGGACGGCAGGAATGAGCAGTTCTTC. This gives the protein CASSFNRDGRNEQFF. V is TRBV27 and J is TRBJ2-1, with D perhaps given as TRBD1 or TRBD2 (5 bases each). Germline V gene lookup returns CDR1 MNHEY and CDR2 SMNVEV (reference sequence). The V end lost 3 bases, the J end lost 7 bases, and 16 bases lay between the germline ends. CDR3 length: 15 residues.

For the CDR3, the DNA is TGTGCCAGCAGTTTATATGGGGGGTCACGTCAGCCCCAGCATTTT. Its translation is CASSLYGGSRQPQHF. The V call is TRBV27, the J call TRBJ1-5; tentative D call: TRBD1 (5 bases). CDR3 length equals 15 residues. V dropped 1 base and J dropped 6 bases, with 13 bases sitting between them. Germline V lookup: CDR1 MNHEY, CDR2 SMNVEV (reference sequence).

Comments on this clonotype: One base away lies a much larger clone, so this may be a sequencing read error. The rearrangement uses TRBV12-3 or TRBV12-4 and TRBJ2-7, with D maybe TRBD2 (5 bases). There are 13 residues in the CDR3. V was clipped by 6 bases and J by 6 bases, with 15 bases between them. The CDR3 DNA sequence: TGTGCCAGCAGCAGCGAGGGTTCACTCGAGCAGTACGTC. Its translation: CASSSEGSLEQYV.

There are a few counts of this clonotype. The rearrangement joins TRBV13 to TRBJ1-2; no clear D. In germline, CDR1 is PRHDT, CDR2 FYEKMQ (reference sequence). The CDR3 sequence is 15 residues long. V was pared by 0 bases and J by 1 base, with 9 bases between. The CDR3 loop is CASSLGGLVNYGYTF. In nucleotides, the CDR3 is TGTGCCAGCAGCTTAGGGGGTTTGGTTAACTATGGCTACACCTTC.

There are a few counts of this clonotype. The chain joins TRBV27 to TRBJ2-1; the D gene could be TRBD1 or TRBD2 (5 bases each). The CDR3 sequence is 15 residues long. Trimming took 5 bases from V and 6 from J, leaving 17 bases between them. CDR1 and CDR2 (germline): MNHEY, SMNVEV (reference sequence). The DNA for the CDR3 is TGTGCCAGCAGTCTAGTAGCCGGGACGCTCAATGAGCAGTTCTTC. It encodes CASSLVAGTLNEQFF.

The sample holds a few counts of this clonotype. The rearrangement uses TRBV7-9 and TRBJ2-1, with D possibly being TRBD1 (6 bases). The germline V gene encodes CDR1 SEHNR and CDR2 FQNEAQ (reference sequence). The CDR3 runs to 15 residues. V lost 7 bases to trimming and J lost 3 bases, with 16 bases between them. CDR3 bases: TGTGCCAGCACCGACGACAGGAGATACTACAATGAGCAGTTCTTC. Translation gives CASTDDRRYYNEQFF.

In this sample, this clonotype turned up a few times. The chain employs TRBV7-6 and TRBJ1-1; 9 bases are a match to TRBD1. Trimming removed 5 bases from V and 3 bases from J; junction bases left unmatched: 4. The CDR3 sequence is 14 residues long. CDR1 SGHVS and CDR2 FNYEAQ come from the germline V gene. CDR3 nucleotide sequence: TGTGCCAGCAGCGCGGGACAGGGTTACACTGAAGCTTTCTTT. Its translation: CASSAGQGYTEAFF.

In its sample, this clonotype was seen a few times. This sequence joins TRBV19 and TRBJ2-1, with unresolved D. Germline V gene lookup returns CDR1 LNHDA and CDR2 SQIVND (reference sequence). The CDR3 length is 13 residues. Deletions cut 5 bases from V and 1 base from J, with 6 bases between. CDR3 DNA sequence: TGTGCCAGTAGTGCGTTTTCCTACAATGAGCAGTTCTTC. It translates to CASSAFSYNEQFF.